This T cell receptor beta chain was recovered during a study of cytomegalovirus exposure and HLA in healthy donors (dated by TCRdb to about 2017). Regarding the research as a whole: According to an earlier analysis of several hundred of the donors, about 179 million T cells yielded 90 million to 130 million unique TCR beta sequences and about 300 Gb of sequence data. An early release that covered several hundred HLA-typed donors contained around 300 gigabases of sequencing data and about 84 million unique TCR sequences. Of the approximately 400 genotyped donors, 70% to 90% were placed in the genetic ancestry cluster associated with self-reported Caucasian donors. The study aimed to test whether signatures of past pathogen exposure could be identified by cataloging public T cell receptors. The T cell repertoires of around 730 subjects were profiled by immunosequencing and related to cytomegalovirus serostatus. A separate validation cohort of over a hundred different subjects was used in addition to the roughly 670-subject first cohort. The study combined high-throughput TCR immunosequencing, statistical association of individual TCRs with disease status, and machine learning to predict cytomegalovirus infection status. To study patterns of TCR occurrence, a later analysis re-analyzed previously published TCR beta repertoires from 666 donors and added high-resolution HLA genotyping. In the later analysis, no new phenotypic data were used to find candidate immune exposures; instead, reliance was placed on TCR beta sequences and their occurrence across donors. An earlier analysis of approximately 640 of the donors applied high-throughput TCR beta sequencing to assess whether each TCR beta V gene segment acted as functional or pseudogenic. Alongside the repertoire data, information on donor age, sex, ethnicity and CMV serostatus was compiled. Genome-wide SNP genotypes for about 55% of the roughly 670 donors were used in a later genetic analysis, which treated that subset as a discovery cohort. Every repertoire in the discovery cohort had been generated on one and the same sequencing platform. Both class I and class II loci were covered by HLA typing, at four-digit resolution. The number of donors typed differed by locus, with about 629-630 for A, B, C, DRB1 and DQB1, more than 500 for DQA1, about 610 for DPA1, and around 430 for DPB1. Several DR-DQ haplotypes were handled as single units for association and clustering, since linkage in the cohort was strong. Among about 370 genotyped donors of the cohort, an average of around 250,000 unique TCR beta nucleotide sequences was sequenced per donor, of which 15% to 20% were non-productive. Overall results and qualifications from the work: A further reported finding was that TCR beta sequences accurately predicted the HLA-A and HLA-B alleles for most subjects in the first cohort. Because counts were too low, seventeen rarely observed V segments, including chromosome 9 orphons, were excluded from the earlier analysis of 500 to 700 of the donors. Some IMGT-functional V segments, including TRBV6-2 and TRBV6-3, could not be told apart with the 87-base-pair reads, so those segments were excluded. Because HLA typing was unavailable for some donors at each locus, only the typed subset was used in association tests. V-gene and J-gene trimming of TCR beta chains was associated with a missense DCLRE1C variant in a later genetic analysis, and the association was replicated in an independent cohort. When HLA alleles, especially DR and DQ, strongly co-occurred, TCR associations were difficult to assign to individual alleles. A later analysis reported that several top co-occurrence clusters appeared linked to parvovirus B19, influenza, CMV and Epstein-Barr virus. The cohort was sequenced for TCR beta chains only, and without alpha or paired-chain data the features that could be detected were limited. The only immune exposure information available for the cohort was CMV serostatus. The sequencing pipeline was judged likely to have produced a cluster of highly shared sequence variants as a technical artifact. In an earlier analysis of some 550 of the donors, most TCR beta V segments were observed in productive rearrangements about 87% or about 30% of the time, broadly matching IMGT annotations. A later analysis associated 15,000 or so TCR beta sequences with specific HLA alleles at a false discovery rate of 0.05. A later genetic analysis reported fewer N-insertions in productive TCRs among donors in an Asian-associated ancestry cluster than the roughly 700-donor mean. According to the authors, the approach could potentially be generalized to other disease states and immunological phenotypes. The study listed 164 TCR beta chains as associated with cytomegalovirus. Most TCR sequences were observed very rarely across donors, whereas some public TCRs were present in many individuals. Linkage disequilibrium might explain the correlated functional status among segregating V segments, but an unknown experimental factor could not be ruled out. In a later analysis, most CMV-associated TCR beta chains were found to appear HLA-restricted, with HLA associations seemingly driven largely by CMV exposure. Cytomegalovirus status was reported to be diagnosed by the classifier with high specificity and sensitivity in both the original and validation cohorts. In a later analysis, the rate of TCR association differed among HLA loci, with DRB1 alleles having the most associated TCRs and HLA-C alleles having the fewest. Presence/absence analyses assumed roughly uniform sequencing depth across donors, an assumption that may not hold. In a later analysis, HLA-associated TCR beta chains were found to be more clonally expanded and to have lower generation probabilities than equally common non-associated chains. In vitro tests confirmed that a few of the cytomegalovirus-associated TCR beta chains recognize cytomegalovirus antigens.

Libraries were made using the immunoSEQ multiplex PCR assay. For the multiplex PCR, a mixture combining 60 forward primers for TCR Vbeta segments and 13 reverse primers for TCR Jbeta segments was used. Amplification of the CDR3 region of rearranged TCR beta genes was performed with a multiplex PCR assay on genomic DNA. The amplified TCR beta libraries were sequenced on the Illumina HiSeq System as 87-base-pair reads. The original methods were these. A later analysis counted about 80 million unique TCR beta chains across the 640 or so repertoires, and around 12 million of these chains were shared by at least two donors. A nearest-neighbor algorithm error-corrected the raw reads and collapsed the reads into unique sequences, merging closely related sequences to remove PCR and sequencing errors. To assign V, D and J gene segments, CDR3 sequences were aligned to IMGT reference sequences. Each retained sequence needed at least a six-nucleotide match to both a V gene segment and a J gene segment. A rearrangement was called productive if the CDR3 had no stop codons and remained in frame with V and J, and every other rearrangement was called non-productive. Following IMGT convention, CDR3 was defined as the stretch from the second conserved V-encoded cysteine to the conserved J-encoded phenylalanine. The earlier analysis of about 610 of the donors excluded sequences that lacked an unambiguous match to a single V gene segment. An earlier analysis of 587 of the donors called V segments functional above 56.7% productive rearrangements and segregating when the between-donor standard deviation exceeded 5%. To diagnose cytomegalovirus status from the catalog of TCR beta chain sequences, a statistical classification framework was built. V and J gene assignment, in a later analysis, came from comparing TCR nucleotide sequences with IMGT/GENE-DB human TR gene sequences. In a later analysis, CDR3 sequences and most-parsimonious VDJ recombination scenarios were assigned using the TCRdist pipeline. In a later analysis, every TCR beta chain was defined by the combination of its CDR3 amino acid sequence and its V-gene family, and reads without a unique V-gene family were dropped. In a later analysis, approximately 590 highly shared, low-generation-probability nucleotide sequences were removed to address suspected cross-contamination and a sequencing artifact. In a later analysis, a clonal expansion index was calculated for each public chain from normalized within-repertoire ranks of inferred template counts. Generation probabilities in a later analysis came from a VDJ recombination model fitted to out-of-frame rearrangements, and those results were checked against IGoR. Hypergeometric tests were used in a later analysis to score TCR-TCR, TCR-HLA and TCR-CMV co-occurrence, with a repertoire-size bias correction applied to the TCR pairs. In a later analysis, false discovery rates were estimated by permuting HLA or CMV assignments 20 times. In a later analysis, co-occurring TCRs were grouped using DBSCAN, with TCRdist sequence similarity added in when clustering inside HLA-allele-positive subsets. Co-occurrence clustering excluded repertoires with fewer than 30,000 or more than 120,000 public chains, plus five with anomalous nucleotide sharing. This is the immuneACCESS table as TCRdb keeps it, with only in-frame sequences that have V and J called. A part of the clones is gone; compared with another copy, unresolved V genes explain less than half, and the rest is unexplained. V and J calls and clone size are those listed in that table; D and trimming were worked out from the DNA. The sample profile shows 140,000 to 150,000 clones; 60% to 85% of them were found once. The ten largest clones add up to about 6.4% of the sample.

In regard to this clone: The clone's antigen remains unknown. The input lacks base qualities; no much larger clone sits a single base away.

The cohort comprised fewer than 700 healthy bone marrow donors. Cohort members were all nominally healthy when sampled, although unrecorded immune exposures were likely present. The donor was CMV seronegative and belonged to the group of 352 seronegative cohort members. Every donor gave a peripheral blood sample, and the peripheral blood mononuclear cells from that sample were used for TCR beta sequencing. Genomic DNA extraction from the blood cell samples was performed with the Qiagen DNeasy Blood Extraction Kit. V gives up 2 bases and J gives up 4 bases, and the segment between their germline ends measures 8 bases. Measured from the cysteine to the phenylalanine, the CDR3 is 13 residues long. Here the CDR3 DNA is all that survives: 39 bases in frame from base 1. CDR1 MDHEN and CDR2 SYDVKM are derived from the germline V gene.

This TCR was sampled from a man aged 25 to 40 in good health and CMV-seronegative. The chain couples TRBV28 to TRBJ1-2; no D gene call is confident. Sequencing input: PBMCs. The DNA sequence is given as TGTGCCAGCAGTTTACGGGGTCCCTATGGCTACACCTTC. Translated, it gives CASSLRGPYGYTF.